The next 23 T cell receptor beta chains were all read from a single sample in a study of blood T cell repertoires in COVID-19. The protocol was immunoSEQ multiplex PCR, while the TCRdb copy is restricted to in-frame clones and leaves out a portion. The table records 150,000 to 200,000 clones, approximately 86% of them present only once. What was sequenced was peripheral blood. The origin of the receptors is a man between 65 and 79 years old with acute or convalescent COVID-19.

The chain couples TRBV5-1 to TRBJ1-3; 8 bases align to TRBD1. Trimming removed 0 bases from V and 2 bases from J; junction bases left unmatched: 4. CDR1 and CDR2 (germline): SGHRS, YFSETQ. The CDR3 is 16 residues long. The CDR3 DNA is TGCGCCAGCAGCTTGGGAGTCAGGGGGCCTGGAAACACCATATATTTT. This gives the protein CASSLGVRGPGNTIYF.

This clone occurred a few times. The chain links TRBV5-1 to TRBJ2-5, with 7 bases lining up with TRBD1. From germline, CDR1 is SGHRS and CDR2 YFSETQ. The CDR3 contains 14 residues. The V segment lost 3 bases and the J segment 5 bases; nucleotides outside the gene matches: 7. The DNA of the CDR3 is TGCGCCAGCAGCTCACAGGGGTTTGGCGAGACCCAGTACTTC. Encoded protein: CASSSQGFGETQYF. Combining the CDR3 with reference TRBV5-1 and TRBJ2-5 gives the whole variable domain KAGVTQTPRYLIKTRGQQVTLSCSPISGHRSVSWYQQTPGQGLQFLFEYFSETQRNKGNFPGRFSGRQFSNSRSEMNVSTLELGDSALYLCASSSQGFGETQYFGPGTRLLVL.

This clone has only a few counts. The chain links TRBV6-2 or TRBV6-3 to TRBJ1-1; D is possibly TRBD1 (6 bases). This CDR3 has 15 residues. Germline values: CDR1 MNHEY, CDR2 SVGEGT. V was pared by 0 bases and J by 5 bases, with 13 bases between. The CDR3 region has the DNA TGTGCCAGCAGTTACTCGGGTTACAGGGAGACTGAAGCTTTCTTT. It translates to CASSYSGYRETEAFF.

The V and J genes are TRBV18 and TRBJ2-2, with D unclear. Between the trimmed V and J ends, which lost 3 bases and 5 bases, there was a span of 13 bases. The CDR3 runs 15 residues. CDR1 is KGHSH and CDR2 is LQKENI in the germline V gene. CDR3 coding DNA: TGTGCCAGCTCACCCGCCCGGTACCCAACCGGGGAGCTGTTTTTT. This encodes CASSPARYPTGELFF.

The chain is built from TRBV5-1 and TRBJ2-2; weak D call: TRBD1 (6 bases). Trimming left V 7 bases short and J 4 bases short, with 14 bases between. Germline-derived CDR1 and CDR2 are SGHRS and YFSETQ. This CDR3 has 14 amino acids. This chain's CDR3 is CASLKGDITGELFF. DNA of the CDR3: TGCGCCAGCTTAAAGGGGGACATCACCGGGGAGCTGTTTTTT.

This chain joins TRBV10-1 and TRBJ2-3; TRBD2 is a possible D gene (5 bases). The CDR3 has 13 amino acids. Trimming pared 3 bases from V and 6 bases from J, leaving 10 bases between. Germline CDR1 and CDR2: WNHNN and SYGVQD (reference sequence). The CDR3 reads CASSDPRGDTQYF. The DNA for the CDR3 is TGCGCCAGCAGTGATCCTCGAGGGGATACGCAGTATTTT.

The rearrangement joins TRBV6-6 to TRBJ2-3; tentative D call: TRBD2 (6 bases). CDR1 and CDR2 (germline): MNHNY, SVGAGI (reference sequence). This CDR3 is 17 amino acids long. With 5 bases removed from V and 2 bases from J, the gap between germline ends came to 20 bases. CDR3 sequence (DNA): TGTGCCAGCAGTCCCCAGTGGCTAGCGATGTACACAGATACGCAGTATTTT. This sequence encodes CASSPQWLAMYTDTQYF.

The chain has TRBV5-1 and TRBJ1-1; 12 bases map to TRBD1. Germline V gene lookup returns CDR1 SGHRS and CDR2 YFSETQ. The J segment lost 5 bases and the V segment lost 4 bases, leaving 6 bases of the junction unmatched. The CDR3 sequence is 15 residues long. In nucleotides, the CDR3 is TGCGCCAGCAGCGATCCGGGACAGGGGGCAACTGAAGCTTTCTTT. Translated: CASSDPGQGATEAFF. Supplemented by reference TRBV5-1 and TRBJ1-1, the full variable domain reads KAGVTQTPRYLIKTRGQQVTLSCSPISGHRSVSWYQQTPGQGLQFLFEYFSETQRNKGNFPGRFSGRQFSNSRSEMNVSTLELGDSALYLCASSDPGQGATEAFFGQGTRLTVV.

DNA for the CDR3: TGTGCCAGCAGTTACTCCGGGACTAGCGGGCTTGCCCAGTTCTTC. Translated, it gives CASSYSGTSGLAQFF. This rearrangement joins TRBV6-2 or TRBV6-3 to TRBJ2-1, with TRBD2 matching over 12 bases. Trimming removed 0 bases from V and 13 bases from J; junction bases left unmatched: 7. Per germline, CDR1 MNHEY and CDR2 SVGEGT. This CDR3 region has 15 residues.

The chain is built from TRBV5-6 and TRBJ2-7, with 7 positions matching TRBD1. From germline, CDR1 is SGHDT and CDR2 YYEEEE. The CDR3 has 17 residues. Trimming removed 6 bases from V and 3 bases from J; junction bases left unmatched: 18. The CDR3 DNA sequence: TGTGCCAGCACCATTAGCCTTCGACAGGGAAGGAGCTACGAGCAGTACTTC. This translates into CASTISLRQGRSYEQYF.

This clone came up once. The V gene is TRBV27, the J gene TRBJ1-1; D unclear. The germline V and J ends were trimmed by 2 bases and 2 bases, with 6 bases remaining between them. CDR1 and CDR2 from the germline V gene are MNHEY and SMNVEV (reference sequence). This CDR3 contains 13 residues. The CDR3 nucleotides read TGTGCCAGCAGTTTAGGGCTTAACACTGAAGCTTTCTTT. This translates into CASSLGLNTEAFF.

This sequence joins TRBV3-1 (or the pseudogene TRBV3-2) and TRBJ2-7; TRBD2 might be the D (5 bases). From germline, CDR1 is LGHDT and CDR2 YNNKEL (reference sequence). V was cut by 2 bases and J by 7 bases, with 21 bases left in between. This CDR3 is 16 amino acids long. Here the CDR3 DNA reads TGTGCCAGCAGCCAATCGTTCGCTAGCCCGTCTCGGGAGCAGTACTTC. Its protein product is CASSQSFASPSREQYF.

The chain combines TRBV9 with TRBJ1-6; 8 bases align to TRBD1. This CDR3 has 16 amino acids. Germline assignment: CDR1 SGDLS and CDR2 YYNGEE. J gave up 6 bases and V 3 bases, and 8 bases lay outside the gene matches. In DNA form, the CDR3 reads TGTGCCAGCAGCGACTATCGGACAGGGTTTAATTCACCCCTCCACTTT. Translated: CASSDYRTGFNSPLHF.

The chain carries TRBV18 and TRBJ2-2; 9 nucleotides match TRBD1. With V trimmed by 3 bases and J by 0 bases, 8 bases remained unmatched. This CDR3 is 18 amino acids long. Germline CDR1 and CDR2: KGHSH and LQKENI. The CDR3 sequence is CASSPRGQGSTNTGELFF. The CDR3 DNA follows: TGTGCCAGCTCACCGAGGGGACAGGGTTCAACGAACACCGGGGAGCTGTTTTTT. Combining the CDR3 with reference TRBV18 and TRBJ2-2 gives the whole variable domain NAGVMQNPRHLVRRRGQEARLRCSPMKGHSHVYWYRQLPEEGLKFMVYLQKENIIDESGMPKERFSAEFPKEGPSILRIQQVVRGDSAAYFCASSPRGQGSTNTGELFFGEGSRLTVL.

This chain connects TRBV19 to TRBJ2-3; 16 positions match TRBD2. The CDR3 totals 17 residues. V lost 3 bases, J lost 5 bases, and 5 bases stayed unmatched. CDR1 is LNHDA, CDR2 SQIVND, per germline (reference sequence). Written as DNA, the CDR3 is TGTGCCAGTAGTATGCCGGGACTAGCGGGAGGGGGAGATACGCAGTATTTT. Encoded protein: CASSMPGLAGGGDTQYF.

This rearrangement joins TRBV5-6 to TRBJ2-5; 9 positions match TRBD1. This CDR3 spans 16 amino acids. From germline, CDR1 is SGHDT and CDR2 YYEEEE. The V segment lost 3 bases and the J segment 1 base; nucleotides outside the gene matches: 7. Here the CDR3 DNA reads TGTGCCAGCAGCTCGCGGAGGACAGGGGCCCAAGAGACCCAGTACTTC. Its translation: CASSSRRTGAQETQYF.

J is TRBJ2-1 and V is TRBV7-6; 14 bases are shared with TRBD2. Trimming removed 5 bases from V and 7 bases from J; junction bases left unmatched: 13. The CDR3 runs 18 residues. Per the germline V gene, CDR1 is SGHVS and CDR2 is FNYEAQ. The CDR3 region is CASSPRPGLAGELNEQFF. DNA for the CDR3: TGTGCCAGCAGCCCGCGCCCGGGACTAGCGGGAGAGTTAAATGAGCAGTTCTTC.

This sequence joins TRBV5-1 and TRBJ2-3; 7 bases line up with TRBD1. CDR1 is SGHRS and CDR2 is YFSETQ in the germline V gene. J lost 1 base, V lost 3 bases, and 2 bases had no gene match. The CDR3 extends over 14 amino acids. The CDR3 reads CASSSDRRTDTQYF. CDR3 nucleotide sequence: TGCGCCAGCAGCTCGGACAGGCGCACAGATACGCAGTATTTT.

This chain links TRBV3-1 (or the pseudogene TRBV3-2) with TRBJ1-5; unclear D gene. The germline CDR1 and CDR2 sequences are LGHDT and YNNKEL (reference sequence). The CDR3 spans 14 residues. Trimming removed 1 base at V and 7 bases at J, with 11 bases between. The CDR3 bases are TGTGCCAGCAGCCAAGCCCCGGTGGGCCAGCCCCAGCATTTT. This gives the protein CASSQAPVGQPQHF.

The chain couples TRBV5-1 to TRBJ1-5; 7 bases agree with TRBD1. CDR1 and CDR2 from the germline V gene are SGHRS and YFSETQ. This CDR3 is built from 14 residues. V shed 4 bases and J 7 bases; nucleotides not matched to a gene: 8. The DNA for the CDR3 is TGCGCCAGCAGCCGTACAGGGGTCGGACAGCCCCAGCATTTT. Residues: CASSRTGVGQPQHF.

The V call is TRBV5-1, the J call TRBJ2-7, with TRBD1 matching over 11 bases. This CDR3 comprises 15 residues. Germline-derived CDR1 and CDR2 are SGHRS and YFSETQ. Trimming removed 5 bases from V and 0 bases from J; junction bases left unmatched: 4. This CDR3 reads CASRTGQGASYEQYF. The CDR3 region has the DNA TGCGCCAGCAGAACAGGACAGGGGGCCTCCTACGAGCAGTACTTC. Using reference TRBV5-1 and TRBJ2-7 for the parts outside the CDR3, the full variable domain is KAGVTQTPRYLIKTRGQQVTLSCSPISGHRSVSWYQQTPGQGLQFLFEYFSETQRNKGNFPGRFSGRQFSNSRSEMNVSTLELGDSALYLCASRTGQGASYEQYFGPGTRLTVT.

The genes are TRBV24-1 and TRBJ2-3; TRBD2 matches 7 bases. CDR1 is KGHDR and CDR2 is SFDVKD in the germline V gene. Trimming took 8 bases from V and 1 from J; bases not matched to a gene: 8. CDR3 size: 15 residues. CDR3 region: CATKFLAERTDTQYF. CDR3 nucleotide sequence: TGTGCCACCAAATTTCTAGCGGAGCGCACAGATACGCAGTATTTT.

The rearrangement uses TRBV19 and TRBJ2-1; TRBD1 might be the D (5 bases). From germline, CDR1 is LNHDA and CDR2 SQIVND (reference sequence). The CDR3 sequence is 16 residues long. Between the trimmed V and J ends, which lost 2 bases and 4 bases, there was a span of 15 bases. The CDR3 region is CASSILQVGAYNEQFF. The CDR3, as DNA: TGTGCCAGTAGTATATTACAGGTGGGCGCTTACAATGAGCAGTTCTTC.